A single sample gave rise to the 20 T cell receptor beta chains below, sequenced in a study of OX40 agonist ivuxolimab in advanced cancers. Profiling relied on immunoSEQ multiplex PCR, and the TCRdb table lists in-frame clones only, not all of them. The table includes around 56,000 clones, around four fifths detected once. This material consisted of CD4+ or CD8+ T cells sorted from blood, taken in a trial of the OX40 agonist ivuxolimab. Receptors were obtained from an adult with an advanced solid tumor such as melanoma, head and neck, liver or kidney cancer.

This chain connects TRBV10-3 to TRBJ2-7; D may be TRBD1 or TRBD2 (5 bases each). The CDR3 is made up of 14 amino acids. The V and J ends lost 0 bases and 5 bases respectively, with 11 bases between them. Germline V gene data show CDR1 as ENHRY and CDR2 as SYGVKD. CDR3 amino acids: CAISESTRGDEQYF. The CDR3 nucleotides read TGTGCCATCAGTGAGTCGACTCGAGGGGACGAGCAGTACTTC.

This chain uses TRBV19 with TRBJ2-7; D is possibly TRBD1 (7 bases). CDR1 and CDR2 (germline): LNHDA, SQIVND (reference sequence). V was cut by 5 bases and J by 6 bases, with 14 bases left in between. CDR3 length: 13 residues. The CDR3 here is CASSPRQGGEQYF. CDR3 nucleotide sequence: TGTGCCAGTAGTCCTAGACAGGGAGGCGAGCAGTACTTC.

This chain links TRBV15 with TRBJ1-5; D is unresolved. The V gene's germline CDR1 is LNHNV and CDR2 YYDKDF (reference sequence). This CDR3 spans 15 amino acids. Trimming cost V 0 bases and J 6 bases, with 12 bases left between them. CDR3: CATSRDLVAGQPQHF. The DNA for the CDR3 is TGTGCCACCAGCAGAGATCTGGTGGCTGGTCAGCCCCAGCATTTT.

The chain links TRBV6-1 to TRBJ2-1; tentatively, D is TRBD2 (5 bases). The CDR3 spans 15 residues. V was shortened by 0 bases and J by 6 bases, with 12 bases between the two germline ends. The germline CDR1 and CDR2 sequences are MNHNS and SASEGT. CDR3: CASSEAWRSGNEQFF. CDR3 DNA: TGTGCCAGCAGTGAAGCGTGGAGGTCGGGCAATGAGCAGTTCTTC.

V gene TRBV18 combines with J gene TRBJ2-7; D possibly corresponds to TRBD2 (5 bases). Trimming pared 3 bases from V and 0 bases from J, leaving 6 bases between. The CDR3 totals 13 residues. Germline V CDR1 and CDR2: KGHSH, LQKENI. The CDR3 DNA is TGTGCCAGCTCACCGGAGGTCTCCTACGAGCAGTACTTC. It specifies CASSPEVSYEQYF.

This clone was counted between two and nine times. The CDR3 region is CASRPGILGYTF. CDR3 bases: TGTGCCAGCAGGCCCGGCATCCTCGGCTACACCTTC. This chain connects TRBV6-6 to TRBJ1-2; D not certain. The germline V gene has CDR1 MNHNY and CDR2 SVGAGI (reference sequence). The V end was cut by 6 bases, the J end by 8 bases, with 13 bases between. The CDR3 has 12 amino acids.

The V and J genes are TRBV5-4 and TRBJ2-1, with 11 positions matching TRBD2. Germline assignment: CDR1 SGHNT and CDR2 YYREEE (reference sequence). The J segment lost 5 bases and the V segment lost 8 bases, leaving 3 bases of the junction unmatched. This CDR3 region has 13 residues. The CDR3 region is CASGTSGHNEQFF. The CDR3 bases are TGTGCCAGTGGGACTAGCGGCCACAATGAGCAGTTCTTC. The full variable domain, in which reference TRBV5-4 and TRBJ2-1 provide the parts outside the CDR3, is ETGVTQSPTHLIKTRGQQVTLRCSSQSGHNTVSWYQQALGQGPQFIFQYYREEENGRGNFPPRFSGLQFPNYSSELNVNALELDDSALYLCASGTSGHNEQFFGPGTRLTVL.

CDR3: CASSIFEGTYEQYF. CDR3 DNA sequence: TGTGCCAGTAGTATATTCGAGGGGACCTACGAGCAGTACTTC. The V gene is TRBV19, the J gene TRBJ2-7; D assignment may be TRBD1 or TRBD2 (5 bases each). From germline, CDR1 is LNHDA and CDR2 SQIVND (reference sequence). This CDR3 contains 14 residues. V was trimmed by 2 bases and J by 2 bases, leaving 10 bases between them.

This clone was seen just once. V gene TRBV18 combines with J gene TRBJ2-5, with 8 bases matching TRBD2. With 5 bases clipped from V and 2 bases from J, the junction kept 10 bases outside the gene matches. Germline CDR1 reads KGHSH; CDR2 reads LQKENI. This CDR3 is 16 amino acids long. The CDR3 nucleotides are TGTGCCAGCTCATCCCCCCCGGGGGGGGGACAAGAGACCCAGTACTTC. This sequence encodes CASSSPPGGGQETQYF.

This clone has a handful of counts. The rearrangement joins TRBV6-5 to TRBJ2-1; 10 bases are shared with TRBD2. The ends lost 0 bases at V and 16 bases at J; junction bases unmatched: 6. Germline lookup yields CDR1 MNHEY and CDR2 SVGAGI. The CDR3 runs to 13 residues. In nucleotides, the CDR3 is TGTGCCAGCAGTTACTCGGCCGGGACTAGCGTCTTCTTC. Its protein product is CASSYSAGTSVFF.

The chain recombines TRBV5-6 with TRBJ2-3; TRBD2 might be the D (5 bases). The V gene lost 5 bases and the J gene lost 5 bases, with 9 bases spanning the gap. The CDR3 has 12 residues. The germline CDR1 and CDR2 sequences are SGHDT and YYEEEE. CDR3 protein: CASSGSGDTQYF. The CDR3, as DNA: TGTGCCAGCAGTGGGAGCGGAGATACGCAGTATTTT.

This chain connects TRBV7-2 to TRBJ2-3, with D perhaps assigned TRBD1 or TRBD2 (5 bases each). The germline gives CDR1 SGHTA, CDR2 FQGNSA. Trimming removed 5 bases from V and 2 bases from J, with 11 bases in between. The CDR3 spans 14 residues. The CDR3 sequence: CASSPGTFTDTQYF. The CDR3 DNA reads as TGTGCCAGCAGCCCCGGGACCTTCACAGATACGCAGTATTTT.

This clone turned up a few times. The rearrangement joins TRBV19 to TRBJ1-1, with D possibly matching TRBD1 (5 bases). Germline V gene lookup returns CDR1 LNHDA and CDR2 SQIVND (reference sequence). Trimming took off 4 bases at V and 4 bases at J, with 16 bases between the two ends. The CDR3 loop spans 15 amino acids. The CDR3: CASSTRVGVPTEAFF. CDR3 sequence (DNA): TGTGCCAGTAGTACCCGGGTGGGGGTGCCCACTGAAGCTTTCTTT.

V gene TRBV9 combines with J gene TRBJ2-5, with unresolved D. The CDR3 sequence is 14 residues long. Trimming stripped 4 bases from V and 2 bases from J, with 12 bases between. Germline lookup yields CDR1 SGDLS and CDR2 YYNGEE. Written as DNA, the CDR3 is TGTGCCAGCAGCTCCTCCGAAGGACAAGAGACCCAGTACTTC. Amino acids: CASSSSEGQETQYF.

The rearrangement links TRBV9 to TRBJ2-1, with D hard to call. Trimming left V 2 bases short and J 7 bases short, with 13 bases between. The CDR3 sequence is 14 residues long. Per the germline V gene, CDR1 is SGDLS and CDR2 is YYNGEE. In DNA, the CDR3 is TGTGCCAGCAGCGTTCAAGGCGAACTAAATGAGCAGTTCTTC. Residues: CASSVQGELNEQFF.

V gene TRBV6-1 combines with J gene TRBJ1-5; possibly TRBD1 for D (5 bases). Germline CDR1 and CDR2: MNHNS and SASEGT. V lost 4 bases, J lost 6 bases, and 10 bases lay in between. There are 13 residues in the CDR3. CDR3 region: CASSGGSSQPQHF. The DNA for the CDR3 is TGTGCCAGCAGTGGGGGGTCGAGTCAGCCCCAGCATTTT.

The CDR3 nucleotides are TGTGCCAGCAGTCAATCTGGCAGGGGCGTGAACACTGAAGCTTTCTTT. Encoded protein: CASSQSGRGVNTEAFF. This chain connects TRBV27 to TRBJ1-1; a weak D match, TRBD1 (6 bases). CDR1 is MNHEY and CDR2 is SMNVEV in the germline V gene (reference sequence). The V end was cut by 5 bases, the J end by 0 bases, with 16 bases between. The CDR3 contains 16 residues.

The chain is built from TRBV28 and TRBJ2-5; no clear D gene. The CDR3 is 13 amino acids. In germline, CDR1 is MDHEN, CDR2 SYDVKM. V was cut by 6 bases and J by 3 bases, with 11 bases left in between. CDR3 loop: CASSPPGKETQYF. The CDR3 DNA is TGTGCCAGCAGCCCCCCGGGCAAAGAGACCCAGTACTTC.

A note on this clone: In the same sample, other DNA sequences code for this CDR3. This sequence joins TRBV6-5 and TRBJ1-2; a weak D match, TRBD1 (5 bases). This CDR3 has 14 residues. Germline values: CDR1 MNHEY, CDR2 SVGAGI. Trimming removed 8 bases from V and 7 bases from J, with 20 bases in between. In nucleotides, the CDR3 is TGTGCCAGCCGACGGGGACCCGGCCTCTCTGGCTACACCTTC. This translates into CASRRGPGLSGYTF.

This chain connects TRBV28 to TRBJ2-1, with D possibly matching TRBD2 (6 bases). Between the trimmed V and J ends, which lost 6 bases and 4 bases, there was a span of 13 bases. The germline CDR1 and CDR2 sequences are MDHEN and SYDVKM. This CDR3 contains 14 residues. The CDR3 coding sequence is TGTGCCAGCAGACGCCGACTAGTTTACAATGAGCAGTTCTTC. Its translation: CASRRRLVYNEQFF.